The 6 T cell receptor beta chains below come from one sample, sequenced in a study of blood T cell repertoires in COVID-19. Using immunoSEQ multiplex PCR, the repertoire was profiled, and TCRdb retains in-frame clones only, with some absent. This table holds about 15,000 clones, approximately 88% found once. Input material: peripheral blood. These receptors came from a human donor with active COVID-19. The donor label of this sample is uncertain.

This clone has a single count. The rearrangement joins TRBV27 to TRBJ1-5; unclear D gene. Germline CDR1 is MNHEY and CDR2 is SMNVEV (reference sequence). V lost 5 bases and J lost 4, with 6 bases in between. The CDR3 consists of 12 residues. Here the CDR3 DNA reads TGTGCCAGCAGTCCTATTAATCAGCCCCAGCATTTT. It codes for CASSPINQPQHF.

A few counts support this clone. The CDR3 coding sequence is TGTGCCAGCACCCCTGCAGGGGGCTTCTATGGCTACACCTTC. This translates into CASTPAGGFYGYTF. The gene calls are TRBV7-9 and TRBJ1-2; 8 bases map to TRBD1. This CDR3 spans 14 amino acids. Per the germline V gene, CDR1 is SEHNR and CDR2 is FQNEAQ (reference sequence). V shed 7 bases and J 4 bases; nucleotides not matched to a gene: 8.

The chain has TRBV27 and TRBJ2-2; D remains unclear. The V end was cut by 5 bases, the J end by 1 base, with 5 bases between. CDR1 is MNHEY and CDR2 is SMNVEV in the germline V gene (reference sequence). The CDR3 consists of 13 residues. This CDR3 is CASSPQNTGELFF. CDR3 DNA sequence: TGTGCCAGCAGTCCCCAGAACACCGGGGAGCTGTTTTTT.

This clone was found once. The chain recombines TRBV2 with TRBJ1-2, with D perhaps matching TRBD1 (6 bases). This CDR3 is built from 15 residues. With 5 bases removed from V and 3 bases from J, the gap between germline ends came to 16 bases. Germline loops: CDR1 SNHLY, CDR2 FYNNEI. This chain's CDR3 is CASSSLRQVYYGYTF. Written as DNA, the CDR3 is TGTGCCAGCAGTTCTCTACGACAGGTCTACTATGGCTACACCTTC.

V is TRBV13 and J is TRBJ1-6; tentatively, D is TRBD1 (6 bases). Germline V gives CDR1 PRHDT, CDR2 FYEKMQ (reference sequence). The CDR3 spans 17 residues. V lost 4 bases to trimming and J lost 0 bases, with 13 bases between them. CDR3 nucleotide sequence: TGTGCCAGCAGCTCACAGAGGGGGAGCTCCTATAATTCACCCCTCCACTTT. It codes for CASSSQRGSSYNSPLHF.

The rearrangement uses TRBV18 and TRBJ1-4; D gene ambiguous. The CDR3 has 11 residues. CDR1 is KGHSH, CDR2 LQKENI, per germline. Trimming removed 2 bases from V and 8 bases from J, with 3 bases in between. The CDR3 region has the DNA TGTGCCAGCTCACCAGAGGAAAAACTGTTTTTT. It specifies CASSPEEKLFF.